A single sample gave rise to the 24 T cell receptor beta chains below, sequenced in a study of CD8+ T cells in alopecia areata. Extracted from the samples, RNA was reverse transcribed into cDNA to serve as the sequencing template. Some clones are missing from TCRdb's copy, which holds only in-frame ones; the method was immunoSEQ multiplex PCR. The table has some 110,000 clones, around two fifths seen once. Material for sequencing was CD4+ T cells sorted from blood. The receptors shown here come from a human donor with alopecia areata.

The V call is TRBV7-9, the J call TRBJ2-1, with 10 positions matching TRBD2. CDR1 and CDR2 from the germline V gene are SEHNR and FQNEAQ (reference sequence). After removal of 4 bases from V and 10 bases from J, the junction contained 7 bases not matched to a gene. The CDR3 sequence is 14 residues long. In DNA, the CDR3 is TGTGCCAGCAGCTCTCCGGGACTAGCGCGAGAGCAGTTCTTC. Translating it yields CASSSPGLAREQFF. The whole variable domain, remainder taken from reference TRBV7-9 and TRBJ2-1, is DTGVSQNPRHKITKRGQNVTFRCDPISEHNRLYWYRQTLGQGPEFLTYFQNEAQLEKSRLLSDRFSAERPKGSFSTLEIQRTEQGDSAMYLCASSSPGLAREQFFGPGTRLTVL.

V usage is TRBV15 and J usage is TRBJ2-5; the D is unclear. Trimming took off 8 bases at V and 7 bases at J, with 20 bases between the two ends. CDR3 size: 14 residues. Germline assignment: CDR1 LNHNV and CDR2 YYDKDF (reference sequence). For the CDR3, the DNA is TGTGCCACCGGCGCCAATCTAAGTGGGCGGACCCAGTACTTC. Its translation: CATGANLSGRTQYF.

The CDR3 sequence is CSVAEQFHEQYF. The CDR3 DNA follows: TGCAGCGTTGCGGAACAGTTTCACGAGCAGTACTTC. The chain carries TRBV29-1 and TRBJ2-7; D not resolved. Between the trimmed V and J ends, which lost 4 bases and 5 bases, there was a span of 12 bases. Per germline, CDR1 SQVTM and CDR2 ANQGSEA. The CDR3 runs to 12 residues.

The genes are TRBV6-6 and TRBJ1-1; D is unresolved. Trimming shortened V by 5 bases and J by 0 bases, and 16 bases separated the two germline ends. CDR3 size: 16 residues. The germline CDR1 and CDR2 sequences are MNHNY and SVGAGI (reference sequence). The CDR3, as DNA: TGTGCCAGCAGTAAAGGGTCAGATCACATGAACACTGAAGCTTTCTTT. This codes for CASSKGSDHMNTEAFF.

The gene calls are TRBV28 and TRBJ2-7; a weak D match, TRBD2 (5 bases). Trimming pared 9 bases from V and 7 bases from J, leaving 25 bases between. Germline V gene data show CDR1 as MDHEN and CDR2 as SYDVKM. The CDR3 has 15 amino acids. CDR3 in DNA: TGTGCCAGGGAGCTAAGTACTAGGGTTTTTCGGGAGCAGTACTTC. It yields the protein CARELSTRVFREQYF.

This chain connects TRBV7-9 to TRBJ2-3; D ambiguous. The germline CDR1 and CDR2 sequences are SEHNR and FQNEAQ (reference sequence). V lost 11 bases to trimming and J lost 9 bases, with 12 bases between them. The CDR3 spans 10 residues. CDR3 residues: CASGGETQYF. The CDR3 DNA follows: TGTGCCTCAGGCGGAGAAACGCAGTATTTT.

V usage is TRBV5-1 and J usage is TRBJ2-5; 12 nucleotides line up with TRBD2. In germline, CDR1 is SGHRS, CDR2 YFSETQ. This CDR3 has 16 residues. The trim removed 5 bases at V and 0 bases at J, leaving 5 bases unmatched. For the CDR3, the DNA is TGCGCCAGCAGTTTAGGACTAGCGGGACACCAAGAGACCCAGTACTTC. Its translation: CASSLGLAGHQETQYF.

The chain links TRBV5-1 to TRBJ2-7, with TRBD1 matching 9 bases. This CDR3 has 13 amino acids. J lost 6 bases, V lost 7 bases, and 8 bases had no gene match. Germline V gene lookup returns CDR1 SGHRS and CDR2 YFSETQ. CDR3 sequence (DNA): TGCGCCAGCTCCGGGACAGGGTTCGTCGAGCAGTACTTC. Protein: CASSGTGFVEQYF.

The chain couples TRBV6-5 to TRBJ2-3; the D is unclear. Trimming pared 3 bases from V and 2 bases from J, leaving 6 bases between. Germline V gene data show CDR1 as MNHEY and CDR2 as SVGAGI. The CDR3 is 13 residues long. The CDR3 protein is CASSYGVTDTQYF. The CDR3 coding sequence is TGTGCCAGCAGTTATGGGGTCACAGATACGCAGTATTTT.

The V gene is TRBV29-1, the J gene TRBJ2-7, with D tentatively TRBD1 or TRBD2 (5 bases each). This CDR3 is built from 12 residues. Looked up from germline, CDR1 is SQVTM and CDR2 is ANQGSEA. The V and J ends lost 6 bases and 5 bases respectively, with 14 bases between them. CDR3 nucleotides: TGCAGCGTGGAATCAGGGAGCCACGAGCAGTACTTC. This encodes CSVESGSHEQYF.

This clone came up once. V is TRBV7-3 and J is TRBJ2-3; perhaps D is TRBD1 or TRBD2 (5 bases each). This CDR3 contains 14 residues. V lost 5 bases and J 2 bases, leaving 11 bases between the germline ends. Per the germline V gene, CDR1 is SGHTA and CDR2 is FQGTGA. Written as DNA, the CDR3 is TGTGCCAGCAGCACCGGGGCAATCACAGATACGCAGTATTTT. This translates into CASSTGAITDTQYF.

The V gene is TRBV5-1, the J gene TRBJ2-7, with 14 bases aligning to TRBD2. The CDR3 sequence is 15 residues long. Per germline, CDR1 SGHRS and CDR2 YFSETQ. J gave up 2 bases and V 3 bases, and 1 base lay outside the gene matches. The CDR3 reads CASSWGLAGAYEQYF. The CDR3 region has the DNA TGCGCCAGCAGCTGGGGACTAGCGGGGGCCTACGAGCAGTACTTC.

The CDR3, as DNA: TGTGCCAGCAGCCGTACTGGAACAGATACGCAGTATTTT. It codes for CASSRTGTDTQYF. This rearrangement joins TRBV7-3 to TRBJ2-3; D is ambiguous. V shed 5 bases and J shed 3 bases, with 9 bases lying between them. CDR1 and CDR2 (germline): SGHTA, FQGTGA. The CDR3 runs 13 residues.

V usage is TRBV30 and J usage is TRBJ1-1; the D is unclear. Between the trimmed V and J ends, which lost 6 bases and 11 bases, there was a span of 19 bases. Germline assignment: CDR1 GTSNPN and CDR2 SVGIG (reference sequence). The CDR3 has 12 amino acids. The CDR3 region has the DNA TGTGCCTGCCTTCTGACGGGGATAGACGCTTTCTTT. Translating it yields CACLLTGIDAFF.

The J gene is TRBJ1-2, the V gene TRBV29-1; 8 bases map to TRBD1. The CDR3 sequence is 15 residues long. The junction had 12 bases not matched to a gene; V was cut back by 1 base and J by 8 bases. The germline V gene encodes CDR1 SQVTM and CDR2 ANQGSEA. The CDR3 DNA is TGCAGCGTTGAAGCCGGACAGGGTATTAGAGAGGGCTACACCTTC. It yields the protein CSVEAGQGIREGYTF. Full variable domain (rest looked up from reference TRBV29-1 and TRBJ1-2): SAVISQKPSRDICQRGTSLTIQCQVDSQVTMMFWYRQQPGQSLTLIATANQGSEATYESGFVIDKFPISRPNLTFSTLTVSNMSPEDSSIYLCSVEAGQGIREGYTFGSGTRLTVV.

The J gene is TRBJ1-1, the V gene TRBV20-1; D remains ambiguous. CDR3 size: 11 residues. The germline V gene encodes CDR1 DFQATT and CDR2 SNEGSKA (reference sequence). Trimming took 6 bases from V and 2 from J, leaving 7 bases between them. CDR3 coding DNA: TGCAGTGCGACAACCAACACTGAAGCTTTCTTT. Protein sequence: CSATTNTEAFF.

V usage is TRBV7-8 and J usage is TRBJ1-6; TRBD1 matches at 8 bases. Germline V gives CDR1 SGHVS, CDR2 FQNEAQ. J gave up 6 bases and V 4 bases, and 5 bases lay outside the gene matches. The CDR3 totals 15 residues. In DNA form, the CDR3 reads TGTGCCAGCAGCTCCGGACAGGGATTTAATTCACCCCTCCACTTT. It yields the protein CASSSGQGFNSPLHF.

The rearrangement uses TRBV6-1 and TRBJ2-6; TRBD1 might be the D (6 bases). Germline CDR1 is MNHNS and CDR2 is SASEGT. V lost 5 bases to trimming and J lost 2 bases, with 7 bases between them. CDR3 length equals 14 residues. The CDR3 loop is CASSTGPGANVLTF. The CDR3, as DNA: TGTGCCAGCAGTACAGGGCCTGGGGCCAACGTCCTGACTTTC.

This chain connects TRBV15 to TRBJ2-1, with TRBD1 matching over 8 bases. V shed 1 base, J shed 6 bases, and the junction held 5 bases outside the gene matches. The CDR3 is 15 residues long. From germline, CDR1 is LNHNV and CDR2 YYDKDF (reference sequence). The CDR3 region has the DNA TGTGCCACCAGCAGAGTGGACAGGGCCGTCAATGAGCAGTTCTTC. Residues: CATSRVDRAVNEQFF. Together with reference TRBV15 and TRBJ2-1, the CDR3 gives the full variable domain: DAMVIQNPRYQVTQFGKPVTLSCSQTLNHNVMYWYQQKSSQAPKLLFHYYDKDFNNEADTPDNFQSRRPNTSFCFLDIRSPGLGDTAMYLCATSRVDRAVNEQFFGPGTRLTVL.

The chain combines TRBV29-1 with TRBJ1-2; D is unresolved. This CDR3 is built from 11 residues. Trimming removed 8 bases from V and 11 bases from J, with 18 bases in between. CDR1 SQVTM and CDR2 ANQGSEA come from the germline V gene. Written as DNA, the CDR3 is TGCAGCTCATCGACGGAGGGAGGTTACACCTTC. Translated, it gives CSSSTEGGYTF.

This clone was detected only a few times. CDR3 in DNA: TGCAGCGGAAACGGCCGTGGGGGCACTGAAGCTTTCTTT. This encodes CSGNGRGGTEAFF. The chain employs TRBV29-1 and TRBJ1-1; the D gene is possibly TRBD1 (5 bases). Germline V gene sequence: CDR1 SQVTM, CDR2 ANQGSEA. The germline V and J ends were trimmed by 7 bases and 4 bases, with 16 bases remaining between them. The CDR3 runs to 13 residues. Using reference TRBV29-1 and TRBJ1-1 for the parts outside the CDR3, the full variable domain is SAVISQKPSRDICQRGTSLTIQCQVDSQVTMMFWYRQQPGQSLTLIATANQGSEATYESGFVIDKFPISRPNLTFSTLTVSNMSPEDSSIYLCSGNGRGGTEAFFGQGTRLTVV.

In DNA, the CDR3 is TGTGCCAGCAGCTTAGCGGGGCTAGCGGGGGGCCCCAGAGATACGCAGTATTTT. Residues: CASSLAGLAGGPRDTQYF. V is TRBV7-9 and J is TRBJ2-3; 11 nucleotides match TRBD2. The V gene's germline CDR1 is SEHNR and CDR2 FQNEAQ (reference sequence). The trim removed 0 bases at V and 5 bases at J, leaving 10 bases unmatched. The CDR3 has 18 amino acids.

V gene TRBV2 combines with J gene TRBJ1-5; D might be TRBD1 (5 bases). The V gene lost 6 bases and the J gene lost 1 base, with 13 bases spanning the gap. Germline V lookup: CDR1 SNHLY, CDR2 FYNNEI. The CDR3 extends over 15 amino acids. CDR3 protein: CASRKGLTSNQPQHF. CDR3 nucleotide sequence: TGTGCCAGCAGGAAGGGGTTGACCAGCAATCAGCCCCAGCATTTT.

This clone was picked up many times. J is TRBJ2-4 and V is TRBV5-1, with 8 bases aligning to TRBD2. V trimming: 4 bases; J trimming: 0 bases; junction bases outside the gene matches: 6. The CDR3 spans 16 residues. CDR1 is SGHRS, CDR2 YFSETQ, per germline. CDR3 sequence: CASSASAGGAKNIQYF. CDR3 DNA sequence: TGCGCCAGCAGCGCTTCGGCGGGAGGAGCCAAAAACATTCAGTACTTC.